A selection of T cell receptor beta chains follows, all from one sample in a study of cytomegalovirus exposure and HLA in healthy donors. Libraries were prepared by immunoSEQ multiplex PCR; TCRdb keeps only in-frame clonotypes and omits some of them. The top ten clones hold approximately 6.4% of a sample with some 130,000 clones, 74% of them seen once. Sequencing was performed on PBMCs. The origin of the receptors is a woman aged 50 to 60 in good health and CMV-seropositive. The CDR3 runs from the conserved cysteine through the conserved F or W. A D gene is named only where the DNA matches it firmly. The size field is filled for only some rows; it gives once, few, many or a size class.

CASSHGDRGVADTQYF TGTGCCAGCAGCCACGGGGACAGGGGGGTCGCAGATACGCAGTATTTT TRBJ2-3 . TRBD1 TRBV7-9 16
CASSNTGTGNYEQYF TGTGCCAGCAGTAACACCGGGACAGGGAACTACGAGCAGTACTTC TRBJ2-7 . TRBD1 TRBV6-5 15
CASGLGEYSNQPQHF TGTGCTAGTGGTTTGGGAGAGTATAGCAATCAGCCCCAGCATTTT TRBJ1-5 once . TRBV12-5 15
CATRTVTNTEAFF TGTGCCACCCGGACAGTAACTAACACTGAAGCTTTCTTT TRBJ1-1 . . TRBV6-5 13
CASSLAYGEETQYF TGTGCCAGCAGCTTGGCTTACGGAGAAGAGACCCAGTACTTC TRBJ2-5 few . TRBV5-4 14
CASSQDSSSGGSETQYF TGCGCCAGCAGCCAAGATTCATCCAGCGGGGGATCAGAGACCCAGTACTTC TRBJ2-5 . TRBD2 TRBV4-3 17
CASSYYPGQGYEQYF TGTGCCAGCAGTTACTATCCGGGACAGGGTTACGAGCAGTACTTC TRBJ2-7 . TRBD1 TRBV6-6 15
CASSPGEHYGYTF TGTGCCAGCTCACCGGGCGAGCACTATGGCTACACCTTC TRBJ1-2 . . TRBV18 13
CASSGARPSGNTIYF TGTGCCAGCAGCGGAGCGAGGCCCAGCGGAAACACCATATATTTT TRBJ1-3 few . TRBV9 15
CASSLAGVAETQYF TGTGCCAGCAGTCTAGCGGGGGTTGCGGAGACCCAGTACTTC TRBJ2-5 . TRBD2 TRBV6-6 14
CASSQTGPNNSPLHF TGCGCCAGCAGCCAAACAGGGCCTAATAATTCACCCCTCCACTTT TRBJ1-6 . . TRBV4-1 15
CASSLVSRQGRGSPLHF TGTGCCAGCAGCTTGGTTAGCCGACAGGGGCGAGGTTCACCCCTCCACTTT TRBJ1-6 . TRBD1 TRBV5-6 17
CASSYPTGGGNYGYTF TGTGCCAGCAGTTATCCTACAGGCGGGGGTAACTATGGCTACACCTTC TRBJ1-2 . . TRBV6-5 16
CASSPSRGGTEAFF TGTGCCAGCTCACCTTCCCGGGGAGGGACTGAAGCTTTCTTT TRBJ1-1 . . TRBV18 14
CATGVEDTQYF TGTGCCACGGGGGTGGAGGATACGCAGTATTTT TRBJ2-3 . . TRBV5-6 11
CASSSWTGGRLVLDEKLFF TGTGCCAGCAGTTCCTGGACAGGGGGGCGCTTAGTCCTAGATGAAAAACTGTTTTTT TRBJ1-4 few TRBD1 TRBV27 19